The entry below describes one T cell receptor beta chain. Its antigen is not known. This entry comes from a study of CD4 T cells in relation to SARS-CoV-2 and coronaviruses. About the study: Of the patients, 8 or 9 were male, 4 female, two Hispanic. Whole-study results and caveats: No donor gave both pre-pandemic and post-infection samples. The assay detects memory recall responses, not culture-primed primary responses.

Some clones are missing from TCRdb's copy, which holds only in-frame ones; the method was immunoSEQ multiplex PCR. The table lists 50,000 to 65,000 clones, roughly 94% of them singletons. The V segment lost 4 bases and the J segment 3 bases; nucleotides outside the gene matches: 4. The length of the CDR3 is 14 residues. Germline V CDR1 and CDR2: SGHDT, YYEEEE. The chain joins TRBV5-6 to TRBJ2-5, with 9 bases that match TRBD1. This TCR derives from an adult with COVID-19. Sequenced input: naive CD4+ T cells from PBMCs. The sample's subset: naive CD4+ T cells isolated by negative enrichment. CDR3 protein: CASSVWDREETQYF. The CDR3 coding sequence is TGTGCCAGCAGCGTCTGGGACAGGGAAGAGACCCAGTACTTC.